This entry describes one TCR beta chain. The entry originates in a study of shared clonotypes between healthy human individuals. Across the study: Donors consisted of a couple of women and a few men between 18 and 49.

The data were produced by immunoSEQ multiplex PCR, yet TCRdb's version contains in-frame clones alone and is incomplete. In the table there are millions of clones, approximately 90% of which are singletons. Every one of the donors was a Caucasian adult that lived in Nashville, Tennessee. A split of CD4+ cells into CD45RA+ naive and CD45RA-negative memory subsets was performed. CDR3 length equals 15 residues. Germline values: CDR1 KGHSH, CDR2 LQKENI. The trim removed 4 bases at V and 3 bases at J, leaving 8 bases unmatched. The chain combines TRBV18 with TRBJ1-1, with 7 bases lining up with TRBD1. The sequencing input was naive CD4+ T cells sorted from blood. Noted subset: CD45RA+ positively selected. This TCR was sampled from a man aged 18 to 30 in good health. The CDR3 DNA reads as TGTGCCAGCTCACTGGGGACAGAGGGGGACACTGAAGCTTTCTTT. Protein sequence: CASSLGTEGDTEAFF.